These 20 T cell receptor beta chains were sequenced from one sample in a study of beta chain features in type 1 diabetes. Isolated RNA was reverse transcribed in full, so expressed TCRB transcripts were sequenced. TCRdb keeps only in-frame clones here, not all; method: immunoSEQ multiplex PCR. The table includes under 900,000 clones, 17% detected once. Sequenced: naive CD4+ T cells from blood. Receptor source: a woman between 18 and 29 years old in good health.

The chain recombines TRBV29-1 with TRBJ1-4, with 8 bases matching TRBD1. The CDR3 has 15 residues. V lost 6 bases, J lost 0 bases, and 6 bases stayed unmatched. Germline lookup yields CDR1 SQVTM and CDR2 ANQGSEA. CDR3 nucleotides: TGCAGCGTAGGGACAGGTTCCGCAACTAATGAAAAACTGTTTTTT. Its translation: CSVGTGSATNEKLFF.

This clone was seen a few times. The V gene is TRBV18, the J gene TRBJ2-7; 14 nucleotides line up with TRBD2. The V gene end was trimmed by 1 base and the J gene end by 2 bases; junction bases not matched to a gene: 1. CDR1 is KGHSH, CDR2 LQKENI, per germline. There are 16 residues in the CDR3. This chain's CDR3 is CASSPQGLAGAYEQYF. As DNA, the CDR3 is TGTGCCAGCTCACCACAGGGACTAGCGGGAGCCTACGAGCAGTACTTC. The variable domain in full, completed from reference TRBV18 and TRBJ2-7, reads NAGVMQNPRHLVRRRGQEARLRCSPMKGHSHVYWYRQLPEEGLKFMVYLQKENIIDESGMPKERFSAEFPKEGPSILRIQQVVRGDSAAYFCASSPQGLAGAYEQYFGPGTRLTVT.

V usage is TRBV28 and J usage is TRBJ1-2, with unresolved D. Germline-derived CDR1 and CDR2 are MDHEN and SYDVKM. V was clipped by 3 bases and J by 6 bases, with 14 bases between them. This CDR3 is built from 14 residues. The CDR3 is CASSFSPRVNGYTF. The CDR3 DNA reads TGTGCCAGCAGTTTCTCCCCCCGGGTGAATGGCTACACCTTC.

In its sample, this clone was seen a few times. V gene TRBV12-5 combines with J gene TRBJ1-1, with D unresolved. CDR1 is LGHNT, CDR2 FRNRAP, per germline. The V end was cut by 9 bases, the J end by 3 bases, with 11 bases between. The CDR3 runs to 12 residues. CDR3 loop: CARDSLDTEAFF. Written as DNA, the CDR3 is TGTGCTAGAGACTCACTGGACACTGAAGCTTTCTTT. The variable domain in full, with the rest retrieved from reference TRBV12-5 and TRBJ1-1, is DARVTQTPRHKVTEMGQEVTMRCQPILGHNTVFWYRQTMMQGLELLAYFRNRAPLDDSGMPKDRFSAEMPDATLATLKIQPSEPRDSAVYFCARDSLDTEAFFGQGTRLTVV.

The sample holds a few counts of this clone. CDR3 nucleotide sequence: TGTGCCAGCAGTCCCCCGGGGCGGAGAAATTCACCCCTCCACTTT. This translates into CASSPPGRRNSPLHF. V and J are TRBV28 and TRBJ1-6; tentatively, D is TRBD1 (5 bases). The germline V gene encodes CDR1 MDHEN and CDR2 SYDVKM. This CDR3 has 15 amino acids. Trimming pared 5 bases from V and 7 bases from J, leaving 15 bases between.

This clone was detected a few times. The V call is TRBV29-1, the J call TRBJ2-3; D gene unclear. The germline V gene has CDR1 SQVTM and CDR2 ANQGSEA. V was shortened by 2 bases and J by 0 bases, with 6 bases between the two germline ends. This CDR3 contains 13 residues. CDR3 sequence (DNA): TGCAGCGTTGAATCCGCGAGCACAGATACGCAGTATTTT. It yields the protein CSVESASTDTQYF.

In this sample, this clone turned up a few times. This chain uses TRBV5-1 with TRBJ2-5; D remains ambiguous. CDR1 and CDR2 from the germline V gene are SGHRS and YFSETQ. The CDR3 is made up of 13 amino acids. V lost 2 bases and J lost 3, with 8 bases in between. The CDR3 spells CASSFYGKETQYF. In nucleotides, the CDR3 is TGCGCCAGCAGCTTCTACGGAAAAGAGACCCAGTACTTC. The full variable domain, rest sourced from reference TRBV5-1 and TRBJ2-5, is KAGVTQTPRYLIKTRGQQVTLSCSPISGHRSVSWYQQTPGQGLQFLFEYFSETQRNKGNFPGRFSGRQFSNSRSEMNVSTLELGDSALYLCASSFYGKETQYFGPGTRLLVL.

V usage is TRBV7-2 and J usage is TRBJ1-1; no reliable D call. The CDR3 is made up of 17 amino acids. Germline lookup yields CDR1 SGHTA and CDR2 FQGNSA. V was pared by 2 bases and J by 1 base, with 17 bases between. Here the CDR3 reads CASSLLFSRIQNTEAFF. The CDR3 DNA reads TGTGCCAGCAGCTTACTCTTCTCGAGGATCCAGAACACTGAAGCTTTCTTT.

The chain is built from TRBV18 and TRBJ1-4; 7 nucleotides line up with TRBD1. The CDR3 totals 15 residues. Germline V CDR1 and CDR2: KGHSH, LQKENI. Losses at the gene ends were 6 bases for V and 3 bases for J; bases not matched to a gene: 7. The CDR3 loop is CASSPNRGSNEKLFF. The CDR3 DNA is TGTGCCAGCTCCCCTAACAGGGGATCTAATGAAAAACTGTTTTTT.

This chain joins TRBV18 and TRBJ2-1; possible D gene TRBD2, 5 bases. The V and J ends lost 3 bases and 0 bases respectively, with 9 bases between them. Germline CDR1 and CDR2: KGHSH and LQKENI. The CDR3 length is 15 residues. The CDR3 DNA reads TGTGCCAGCTCACCTACGACTACCTCCTACAATGAGCAGTTCTTC. This sequence encodes CASSPTTTSYNEQFF.

This clone was picked up a small number of times. The chain has TRBV7-2 and TRBJ2-3; D unclear. CDR3 length: 15 residues. V lost 1 base, J lost 0 bases, and 8 bases lay in between. Per germline, CDR1 SGHTA and CDR2 FQGNSA. The CDR3 here is CASSLDYRSTDTQYF. The CDR3 nucleotides are TGTGCCAGCAGCTTAGACTACCGAAGCACAGATACGCAGTATTTT. The complete variable domain, with remaining parts taken from reference TRBV7-2 and TRBJ2-3, reads GAGVSQSPSNKVTEKGKDVELRCDPISGHTALYWYRQSLGQGLEFLIYFQGNSAPDKSGLPSDRFSAERTGGSVSTLTIQRTQQEDSAVYLCASSLDYRSTDTQYFGPGTRLTVL.

This chain uses TRBV7-8 with TRBJ1-5, with a possible D match to TRBD1 (6 bases). The CDR3 has 16 residues. V shed 5 bases and J shed 4 bases, with 18 bases lying between them. CDR1 SGHVS and CDR2 FQNEAQ come from the germline V gene. CDR3 in amino acids: CASSQIGGQRNQPQHF. CDR3 DNA sequence: TGTGCCAGCAGCCAGATCGGGGGCCAACGGAATCAGCCCCAGCATTTT.

V usage is TRBV7-8 and J usage is TRBJ1-4; D gene unclear. Germline-derived CDR1 and CDR2 are SGHVS and FQNEAQ. V shed 5 bases and J shed 8 bases, with 9 bases lying between them. This CDR3 spans 12 amino acids. The CDR3 here is CASSPPDEKLFF. CDR3 DNA sequence: TGTGCCAGCAGCCCCCCGGACGAAAAACTGTTTTTT.

This clone was picked up a small number of times. Other DNA sequences in this sample translate to the same CDR3. CDR3 nucleotide sequence: TGTGCCAGCAGTGAAGCACTAGCGGGAGGGACAGATACGCAGTATTTT. Protein sequence: CASSEALAGGTDTQYF. The chain uses TRBV6-1 and TRBJ2-3; 13 bases line up with TRBD2. CDR3 length: 16 amino acids. The germline gives CDR1 MNHNS, CDR2 SASEGT. With 0 bases clipped from V and 3 bases from J, the junction kept 0 bases outside the gene matches.

The chain joins TRBV7-9 to TRBJ2-3; a weak D match, TRBD1 (6 bases). The CDR3 extends over 16 amino acids. The V gene's germline CDR1 is SEHNR and CDR2 FQNEAQ (reference sequence). Trimming cost V 3 bases and J 2 bases, with 15 bases left between them. In DNA, the CDR3 is TGTGCCAGCAGCTTCCTCGGGACAACTACCACAGATACGCAGTATTTT. It is translated as CASSFLGTTTTDTQYF.

Comment on this clone: Other nucleotide sequences in the sample specify the same CDR3. V and J are TRBV7-3 and TRBJ2-3; D not certain. The V gene lost 4 bases and the J gene lost 0 bases, with 2 bases spanning the gap. Germline V gene lookup returns CDR1 SGHTA and CDR2 FQGTGA. The CDR3 sequence is 12 residues long. The CDR3 sequence is CASSYSTDTQYF. CDR3 nucleotide sequence: TGTGCCAGCAGCTATAGCACAGATACGCAGTATTTT.

In DNA, the CDR3 is TGTGCCAGCAGTCCCCGGACTAGCGGGAGTGGAAAGCAGTACTTC. Translation gives CASSPRTSGSGKQYF. The gene calls are TRBV6-5 and TRBJ2-7; 13 positions agree with TRBD2. Per the germline V gene, CDR1 is MNHEY and CDR2 is SVGAGI. The CDR3 has 15 amino acids. With V trimmed by 5 bases and J by 8 bases, 9 bases remained unmatched.

This clone was detected only a few times. The rearrangement joins TRBV28 to TRBJ2-7, with D tentatively TRBD1 (6 bases). Trimming removed 3 bases from V and 8 bases from J, with 17 bases in between. Germline assignment: CDR1 MDHEN and CDR2 SYDVKM. The CDR3 has 14 amino acids. CDR3 in amino acids: CASSLGDTSRKQYF. In DNA form, the CDR3 reads TGTGCCAGCAGTTTGGGGGACACTAGTAGAAAGCAGTACTTC.

The chain uses TRBV5-4 and TRBJ2-5; D remains unclear. The germline CDR1 and CDR2 sequences are SGHNT and YYREEE (reference sequence). Trimming stripped 4 bases from V and 5 bases from J, with 9 bases between. The CDR3 consists of 12 residues. CDR3 DNA sequence: TGTGCCAGCAGCAACAACGGGGAGACCCAGTACTTC. Its translation: CASSNNGETQYF.

This CDR3 reads CASSVETDAETQYF. Written as DNA, the CDR3 is TGTGCCAGCAGCGTAGAAACCGACGCTGAGACCCAGTACTTC. The J gene is TRBJ2-5, the V gene TRBV9, with D uncertain. CDR3 length equals 14 residues. Germline V gene sequence: CDR1 SGDLS, CDR2 YYNGEE. The ends were cut back, 0 bases at V and 5 bases at J, with 11 bases in the middle.